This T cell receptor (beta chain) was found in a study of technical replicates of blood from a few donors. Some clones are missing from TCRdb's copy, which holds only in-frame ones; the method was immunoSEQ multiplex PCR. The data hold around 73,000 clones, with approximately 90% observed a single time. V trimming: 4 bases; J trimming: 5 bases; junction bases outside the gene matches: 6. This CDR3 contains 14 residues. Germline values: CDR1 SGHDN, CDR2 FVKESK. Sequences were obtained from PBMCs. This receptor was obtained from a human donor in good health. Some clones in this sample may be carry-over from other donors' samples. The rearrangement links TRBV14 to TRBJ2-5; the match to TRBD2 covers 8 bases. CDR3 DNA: TGTGCCAGCAGCCCCGCCTCGGGGGGGGAGACCCAGTACTTC. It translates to CASSPASGGETQYF.